This T cell receptor (beta chain) was documented in a study of T-cell memory formation after mild COVID-19. Study overall: The two donors had largely donor-specific TCR clusters.

This clonotype showed up just a few times. What it recognizes is unknown. Study results and limitations: Clones that got smaller from day 15 to 85 had even CD4/CD8, while clones growing later tipped toward CD4+. Prior to infection, memory already included some responding clones, suggesting cross-reactive memory joined.

TCRdb ran MiXCR on the 5' RACE reads and lists one entry per CDR3 protein. The sample carries 140,000 or so distinct CDR3 sequences, 14% recorded once. The CDR3 spans 14 residues. The V gene's germline CDR1 is SGHRS and CDR2 YFSETQ. V lost 0 bases and J 4 bases, leaving 10 bases between the germline ends. Input material: PBMCs or a T cell subset sorted from them (not recorded which). The clonotype was recovered from an adult woman who had mild COVID-19 (a few samples of this study predate the infection). Cell type and time point are not known. The V gene is TRBV5-1, the J gene TRBJ1-2; D is perhaps TRBD1 (5 bases). CDR3 loop: CASSLEPGVYGYTF. Written as DNA, the CDR3 is TGCGCCAGCAGCTTGGAGCCGGGGGTCTATGGCTACACCTTC.